The 19 T cell receptor beta chains below were found in one sample sequenced in a study of T-cell memory formation after mild COVID-19. TCRdb called the 5' RACE reads again in MiXCR, with one record for every CDR3 protein. The sample holds 95,000 to 110,000 distinct CDR3 sequences, approximately 14% seen once. Sequencing was carried out using PBMCs or a T cell subset sorted from them (not recorded which). The receptors come from a man aged 18 to 29 who had mild COVID-19 (a few samples of this study predate the infection). Cell type and time point are not known.

The chain joins TRBV27 to TRBJ2-1, with 11 bases fitting TRBD2. The germline CDR1 and CDR2 sequences are MNHEY and SMNVEV (reference sequence). J was trimmed by 7 bases and V by 4 bases; bases with no gene match: 6. The CDR3 sequence is 15 residues long. Here the CDR3 DNA reads TGTGCCAGCAGTTCTCTAGCGGGGGGAGGAAATGAGCAGTTCTTC. This gives the protein CASSSLAGGGNEQFF.

The chain has TRBV3-1 and TRBJ1-2, with D tentatively TRBD1 (5 bases). Germline V gene lookup returns CDR1 LGHDT and CDR2 YNNKEL (reference sequence). V lost 4 bases to trimming and J lost 4 bases, with 16 bases between them. The CDR3 sequence is 15 residues long. DNA for the CDR3: TGTGCCAGCAGCCGACCCGGCCAGGGCGTCTATGGCTACACCTTC. Encoded protein: CASSRPGQGVYGYTF. The variable domain in full, completed from reference TRBV3-1 and TRBJ1-2, reads DTAVSQTPKYLVTQMGNDKSIKCEQNLGHDTMYWYKQDSKKFLKIMFSYNNKELIINETVPNRFSPKSPDKAHLNLHINSLELGDSAVYFCASSRPGQGVYGYTFGSGTRLTVV.

This clonotype was counted a few times. This chain links TRBV2 with TRBJ1-5; D remains unclear. The germline V gene encodes CDR1 SNHLY and CDR2 FYNNEI. The CDR3 sequence is 14 residues long. Trimming removed 7 bases at V and 0 bases at J, with 10 bases between. This CDR3 reads CASKAGYSNQPQHF. Written as DNA, the CDR3 is TGTGCCAGCAAAGCAGGCTATAGCAATCAGCCCCAGCATTTT. The full variable domain, with the rest looked up from reference TRBV2 and TRBJ1-5, is EPEVTQTPSHQVTQMGQEVILRCVPISNHLYFYWYRQILGQKVEFLVSFYNNEISEKSEIFDDQFSVERPDGSNFTLKIRSTKLEDSAMYFCASKAGYSNQPQHFGDGTRLSIL.

This clonotype was seen more than once but under ten times. The chain uses TRBV3-1 and TRBJ1-6, with TRBD1 matching over 9 bases. Germline V CDR1 and CDR2: LGHDT, YNNKEL (reference sequence). This CDR3 spans 16 amino acids. The ends lost 0 bases at V and 6 bases at J; junction bases unmatched: 3. Here the CDR3 reads CASSQEGTGTNSPLHF. CDR3 DNA sequence: TGTGCCAGCAGCCAAGAAGGGACAGGGACTAATTCACCCCTCCACTTT.

The genes are TRBV12-3 or TRBV12-4 and TRBJ1-4; weak D call: TRBD1 (5 bases). The CDR3 is 16 amino acids. Trimming stripped 4 bases from V and 3 bases from J, with 15 bases between. The CDR3 DNA sequence: TGTGCCAGCAGTTCGTCGGGGGGGTCGGCTAATGAAAAACTGTTTTTT. Protein product: CASSSSGGSANEKLFF.

The rearrangement uses TRBV15 and TRBJ1-5; 11 bases map to TRBD1. V trimming: 3 bases; J trimming: 6 bases; junction bases outside the gene matches: 4. The CDR3 runs to 15 residues. Germline V CDR1 and CDR2: LNHNV, YYDKDF (reference sequence). The CDR3 reads CATSRDRGPGQPQHF. The CDR3 bases are TGTGCCACCAGCAGGGACAGGGGGCCCGGTCAGCCCCAGCATTTT.

This clonotype was counted a few times. The gene calls are TRBV20-1 and TRBJ2-3; 9 bases fit TRBD2. Germline V CDR1 and CDR2: DFQATT, SNEGSKA (reference sequence). Losses at the gene ends were 3 bases for V and 3 bases for J; bases not matched to a gene: 7. This CDR3 is 15 amino acids long. The CDR3 protein is CSASQRTSGTDTQYF. CDR3 in DNA: TGCAGTGCTAGCCAAAGAACTAGCGGGACAGATACGCAGTATTTT.

The chain employs TRBV20-1 and TRBJ2-1; weak D call: TRBD1 (6 bases). CDR3 length: 15 residues. Germline V gene data show CDR1 as DFQATT and CDR2 as SNEGSKA (reference sequence). V was clipped by 2 bases and J by 6 bases, with 17 bases between them. The CDR3 is CSARSGGWGRNEQFF. The CDR3 nucleotides read TGCAGTGCTAGATCTGGTGGTTGGGGGCGCAATGAGCAGTTCTTC.

This chain uses TRBV12-3 or TRBV12-4 with TRBJ1-2, with D possibly being TRBD1 (6 bases). The CDR3 covers 14 residues. V was clipped by 7 bases and J by 5 bases, with 17 bases between them. The chain's CDR3 is CASTPVGGAYGYTF. The CDR3 nucleotides are TGTGCCAGCACCCCCGTTGGGGGGGCTTATGGCTACACCTTC.

The chain recombines TRBV12-3 or TRBV12-4 with TRBJ2-1; no clear D gene. This CDR3 region has 13 residues. With 3 bases removed from V and 4 bases from J, the gap between germline ends came to 7 bases. In DNA form, the CDR3 reads TGTGCCAGCAGTTTTTTCCAGTACAATGAGCAGTTCTTC. This gives the protein CASSFFQYNEQFF.

This chain joins TRBV19 and TRBJ1-5; D is possibly TRBD1 (6 bases). Germline-derived CDR1 and CDR2 are LNHDA and SQIVND (reference sequence). The CDR3 extends over 17 amino acids. V was shortened by 5 bases and J by 2 bases, with 19 bases between the two germline ends. The chain's CDR3 is CASSGRIGQLGNQPQHF. CDR3 nucleotide sequence: TGTGCCAGTAGTGGGCGGATAGGACAGTTGGGCAATCAGCCCCAGCATTTT.

The table lists this clonotype with a few counts. The chain joins TRBV6-4 to TRBJ2-1, with 7 bases fitting TRBD2. J gave up 0 bases and V 3 bases, and 17 bases lay outside the gene matches. CDR1 is MRHNA and CDR2 is SNTAGT in the germline V gene. This CDR3 has 20 amino acids. The CDR3 is CASSDVRTSGDESSYNEQFF. DNA for the CDR3: TGTGCCAGCAGTGATGTACGAACAAGCGGGGACGAGAGCTCCTACAATGAGCAGTTCTTC.

The rearrangement uses TRBV6-5 and TRBJ2-1; 8 bases fit TRBD2. Trimming removed 7 bases from V and 8 bases from J; junction bases left unmatched: 4. Germline CDR1 is MNHEY and CDR2 is SVGAGI. The CDR3 sequence is 12 residues long. The CDR3 region has the DNA TGTGCCAGCAACCCCGGGGGGGATGAGCAGTTCTTC. Protein: CASNPGGDEQFF.

The rearrangement links TRBV12-3 or TRBV12-4 to TRBJ2-1; 10 nucleotides align to TRBD2. The CDR3 is 15 residues long. V dropped 6 bases and J dropped 5; count of bases not matched to a gene: 7. The CDR3 DNA sequence: TGTGCCAGCAGAATAGCGGGGGGTCCCCACAATGAGCAGTTCTTC. As protein: CASRIAGGPHNEQFF.

A few counts support this clonotype. Written as DNA, the CDR3 is TGTGCCAGCAGCGTAGCCGGACTAGCGGGGGGGCACACCGGGGAGCTGTTTTTT. Translating it yields CASSVAGLAGGHTGELFF. This sequence joins TRBV9 and TRBJ2-2, with TRBD2 matching 15 bases. V dropped 0 bases and J dropped 3; count of bases not matched to a gene: 3. Germline assignment: CDR1 SGDLS and CDR2 YYNGEE. The CDR3 extends over 18 amino acids.

This chain joins TRBV20-1 and TRBJ2-5, with TRBD2 matching 10 bases. V lost 3 bases, J lost 5 bases, and 6 bases stayed unmatched. CDR3 length equals 14 residues. Germline-derived CDR1 and CDR2 are DFQATT and SNEGSKA (reference sequence). CDR3 DNA: TGCAGTGCTAGGCCTAGCGGGGGCGGGGAGACCCAGTACTTC. It specifies CSARPSGGGETQYF.

This clonotype turned up a few times. The chain has TRBV4-3 and TRBJ2-7, with TRBD1 matching over 9 bases. V gave up 2 bases and J gave up 0 bases; unmatched junction bases: 11. The CDR3 extends over 18 amino acids. Germline V CDR1 and CDR2: LGHNA, YSLEER. This CDR3 is CASSQHETGQGNSYEQYF. Written as DNA, the CDR3 is TGCGCCAGCAGCCAACACGAGACCGGACAGGGGAACTCCTACGAGCAGTACTTC.

V is TRBV6-1 and J is TRBJ2-7; TRBD1 agrees at 7 bases. The trim removed 2 bases at V and 4 bases at J, leaving 8 bases unmatched. The CDR3 is made up of 15 amino acids. The germline V gene has CDR1 MNHNS and CDR2 SASEGT. CDR3 protein: CASSEWDSRLYEQYV. CDR3 in DNA: TGTGCCAGCAGTGAATGGGACAGCCGCCTTTACGAGCAGTACGTC.

The rearrangement joins TRBV27 to TRBJ2-2; no firm D call. There are 13 residues in the CDR3. Trimming cost V 3 bases and J 6 bases, with 8 bases left between them. The germline V gene has CDR1 MNHEY and CDR2 SMNVEV (reference sequence). The CDR3, as DNA: TGTGCCAGCAGTTTGTGGGGTGCCGGGGAGCTGTTTTTT. This codes for CASSLWGAGELFF.